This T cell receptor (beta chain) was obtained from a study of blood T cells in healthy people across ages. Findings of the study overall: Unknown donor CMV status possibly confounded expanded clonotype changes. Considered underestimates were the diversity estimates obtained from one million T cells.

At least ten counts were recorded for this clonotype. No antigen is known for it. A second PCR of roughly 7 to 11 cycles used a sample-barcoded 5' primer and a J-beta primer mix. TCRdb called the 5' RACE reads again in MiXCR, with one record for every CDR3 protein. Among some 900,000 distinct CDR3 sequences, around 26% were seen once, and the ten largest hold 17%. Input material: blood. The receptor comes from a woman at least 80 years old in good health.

The CDR3 nucleotides are TGTGCCAGCAGTTACGGCGGGGCCTCAGATACGCAGTATTTT. It translates to CASSYGGASDTQYF. The chain links TRBV6-2 or TRBV6-3 to TRBJ2-3; TRBD2 is a possible D gene (6 bases). The CDR3 totals 14 residues. Trimming took off 2 bases at V and 4 bases at J, with 10 bases between the two ends. Germline V gene sequence: CDR1 MNHEY, CDR2 SVGEGT.